Listed below are T cell receptor beta chains from one sample, sequenced in a study of blood T cells in healthy people across ages. TCRdb re-analysed the 5' RACE reads in MiXCR, keeping a single row per CDR3 protein. The table shows hundreds of thousands of distinct CDR3 sequences, with approximately 21% occurring only once. Sequenced: blood. These receptors were taken from an older man in good health. The CDR3 runs from the conserved cysteine through the conserved F or W. The D gene is left open where the match is weak. Size tells how often a clone was seen (once, few, many) or the class of an expanded clone, and some rows leave it out.

v_call,clone_size,j_call,d_call,cdr3_aa,cdr3_nt
TRBV9,-,TRBJ1-4,-,CASSPRTENRRTEKLFF,TGTGCCAGCAGCCCGAGGACAGAGAATCGACGTACGGAAAAACTGTTTTTT
TRBV25-1,few,TRBJ2-7,-,CASSEWAAYEQCF,TGTGCCAGCAGTGAATGGGCAGCCTACGAGCAGTGCTTC
TRBV7-2,-,TRBJ1-2,-,CASSLERDYGYTF,TGTGCCAGCAGCTTAGAAAGAGACTATGGCTACACCTTC
TRBV15,-,TRBJ2-7,TRBD1,CATSTHGTGGYEQYF,TGTGCCACCAGCACCCACGGGACAGGGGGTTACGAGCAGTACTTC
TRBV3-1,-,TRBJ2-5,TRBD2,CASSLGLAEATQYF,TGTGCCAGCAGCCTAGGACTAGCGGAAGCGACCCAGTACTTC
TRBV7-8,-,TRBJ2-2,TRBD2,CASSPLSSGRGTGELFF,TGTGCCAGCAGCCCCCTGTCTAGCGGGAGGGGCACCGGGGAGCTGTTTTTT
TRBV5-1,many,TRBJ1-5,TRBD1,CASSLGTGDSNQPQHF,TGTGCCAGCAGCTTAGGGACAGGGGATAGCAATCAGCCCCAGCATTTT
TRBV3-1,-,TRBJ2-1,-,CASSQDLNGRAEQFF,TGTGCCAGCAGCCAAGATCTGAACGGGAGAGCTGAGCAGTTCTTC
TRBV4-1,once,TRBJ2-7,-,CASSQVFSHEQYF,TGCGCCAGCAGCCAAGTATTCTCCCACGAGCAGTACTTC
TRBV29-1,few,TRBJ2-7,TRBD1,CSGQGPYEQYF,TGCAGTGGACAGGGGCCCTACGAGCAGTACTTC
TRBV6-6,few,TRBJ2-7,-,CASVSIDNPNYEQYF,TGTGCCAGCGTATCAATTGATAACCCTAACTACGAGCAGTACTTC
TRBV24-1,-,TRBJ1-2,TRBD1,CATSDNGQGAYGYTF,TGTGCCACCAGTGACAACGGACAGGGAGCCTATGGCTACACCTTC
TRBV6-5,-,TRBJ2-5,-,CASSYSYGYRAETQYF,TGTGCCAGCAGTTACTCGTATGGCTATCGGGCGGAGACCCAGTACTTC
TRBV4-3,-,TRBJ2-1,TRBD2,CASSQDNLGLAGNEQFF,TGCGCCAGCAGCCAAGATAACCTCGGACTAGCGGGTAATGAGCAGTTCTTC
TRBV3-1,few,TRBJ2-5,-,CASSQASRVGETQYF,TGTGCCAGCAGCCAAGCATCAAGGGTAGGAGAGACCCAGTACTTC
TRBV15,-,TRBJ2-7,TRBD1,CATSNPGQEFYEQYF,TGTGCCACCAGCAATCCCGGACAGGAATTCTACGAGCAGTACTTC
TRBV5-1,-,TRBJ2-3,-,CASSFIRGRDTQYF,TGCGCCAGCAGCTTTATCCGGGGGAGGGATACGCAGTATTTT
TRBV27,-,TRBJ1-4,-,CASSYAGASNEKLFF,TGTGCCAGCAGCTATGCTGGGGCCTCTAATGAAAAACTGTTTTTT
TRBV4-1,many,TRBJ2-7,TRBD2,CASSHGGRGNEQYF,TGCGCCAGCAGCCACGGCGGGAGAGGTAACGAGCAGTACTTC
TRBV6-1,-,TRBJ2-3,-,CASIRAGASTDTQYF,TGTGCCAGCATTCGAGCGGGTGCTAGCACAGATACGCAGTATTTT
TRBV20-1,many,TRBJ2-7,TRBD2,CSARDYREGYEQYF,TGCAGTGCTAGAGATTACCGGGAGGGTTACGAGCAGTACTTC
TRBV28,-,TRBJ2-5,-,CASRLGLRTQETQYF,TGTGCCAGCAGATTAGGCCTCCGGACCCAAGAGACCCAGTACTTC
TRBV30,many,TRBJ2-1,-,CAFGGSYNEQFF,TGTGCCTTCGGCGGGTCCTACAATGAGCAGTTCTTC
TRBV20-1,-,TRBJ2-2,TRBD2,CSARVPGTSGMTNTGELFF,TGCAGTGCTAGAGTCCCCGGGACTAGCGGGATGACGAACACCGGGGAGCTGTTTTTT
TRBV5-1,-,TRBJ2-1,TRBD1,CASRIGTGYNEQFF,TGCGCCAGCAGGATCGGGACAGGTTACAATGAGCAGTTCTTC
TRBV29-1,few,TRBJ2-7,-,CSVEKRVGDEQYF,TGCAGCGTTGAGAAAAGAGTGGGGGACGAGCAGTACTTC
TRBV4-3,-,TRBJ1-5,TRBD1,CASSQTDRVQPQHF,TGCGCCAGCAGCCAAACGGACAGGGTTCAGCCCCAGCATTTT
TRBV5-1,few,TRBJ2-1,TRBD2,CASSDPRRTSGYEQFF,TGCGCCAGCAGCGACCCCCGGCGGACTAGTGGGTATGAGCAGTTCTTC
TRBV12-5,once,TRBJ1-4,TRBD1,CASGPFIDRARPNEKLFF,TGTGCTAGTGGCCCCTTCATCGACAGGGCAAGGCCAAATGAAAAACTGTTTTTT
TRBV7-3,-,TRBJ1-3,TRBD1,CASSMDRSDGNTIYF,TGTGCCAGCAGCATGGACAGGTCTGATGGAAACACCATATATTTT
TRBV6-5,-,TRBJ2-7,-,CASSYFRFQPGFEYSYEQYF,TGTGCCAGCAGTTACTTCCGATTCCAACCAGGTTTTGAATACTCCTACGAGCAGTACTTC
TRBV6-2/TRBV6-3,-,TRBJ2-3,-,CASTVGADTQYF,TGTGCCAGCACGGTAGGGGCAGATACGCAGTATTTT
TRBV12-5,-,TRBJ2-3,-,CASGLVLGPGTDTQYF,TGTGCTAGTGGTTTGGTACTCGGGCCTGGCACAGATACGCAGTATTTT
TRBV7-3,-,TRBJ2-1,TRBD1,CASSKTGPNYNEQFF,TGTGCCAGCAGCAAGACAGGGCCAAACTACAATGAGCAGTTCTTC
TRBV6-1,few,TRBJ2-7,-,CASSEVLRSVGRVGQYF,TGTGCCAGCAGTGAAGTATTAAGGTCTGTAGGTCGAGTTGGGCAGTACTTC
TRBV29-1,few,TRBJ2-7,-,CSVESGNEQYF,TGCAGCGTTGAATCCGGGAACGAGCAGTACTTC
TRBV7-9,many,TRBJ1-1,TRBD1,CASSLVQGDTEAFF,TGTGCCAGCAGCTTAGTTCAGGGGGACACTGAAGCTTTCTTT
TRBV3-1,few,TRBJ2-2,TRBD2,CASSPSGATGELFF,TGTGCCAGCAGTCCTAGCGGGGCCACCGGGGAGCTGTTTTTT
TRBV28,many,TRBJ2-7,TRBD1,CASSLWGRGSIAYEQYF,TGTGCCAGCAGTTTATGGGGCAGGGGGTCCATTGCCTACGAGCAGTACTTC
TRBV28,few,TRBJ2-7,TRBD2,CASIPLSGRNGEQYF,TGTGCCAGCATCCCCCTTAGCGGGAGGAACGGCGAGCAGTACTTC
TRBV18,many,TRBJ1-5,-,CASSPPLGPQHF,TGTGCCAGCTCACCACCGTTGGGACCCCAGCATTTT
TRBV7-2,once,TRBJ2-7,TRBD1,CASSFLGQGVTEQYF,TGTGCCAGCAGCTTTCTAGGACAGGGAGTGACCGAGCAGTACTTC
TRBV18,few,TRBJ2-2,-,CASSRNKNTGELFF,TGTGCCAGCTCACGGAACAAGAACACCGGGGAGCTGTTTTTT
TRBV20-1,few,TRBJ2-5,TRBD2,CSAPLSGRGETQYF,TGCAGTGCCCCCCTTAGCGGGAGGGGTGAGACCCAGTACTTC
TRBV24-1,-,TRBJ2-1,-,CATSDLRDPYNEQFF,TGTGCCACCAGTGATTTGCGGGACCCCTACAATGAGCAGTTCTTC
TRBV4-3,few,TRBJ1-1,TRBD1,CASSRDRGRKNTEAFF,TGCGCCAGCAGCCGGGACAGGGGGAGAAAGAACACTGAAGCTTTCTTT